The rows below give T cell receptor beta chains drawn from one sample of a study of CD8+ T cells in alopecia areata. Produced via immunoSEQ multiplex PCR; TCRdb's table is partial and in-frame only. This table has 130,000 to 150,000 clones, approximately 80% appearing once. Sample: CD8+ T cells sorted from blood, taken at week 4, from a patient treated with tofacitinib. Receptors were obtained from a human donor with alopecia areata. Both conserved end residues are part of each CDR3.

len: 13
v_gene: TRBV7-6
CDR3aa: CASSPPDSYEQYF

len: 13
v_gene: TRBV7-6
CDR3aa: CASSLSVGTEAFF

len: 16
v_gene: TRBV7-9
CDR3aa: CASSYSWTGGKDEQYF

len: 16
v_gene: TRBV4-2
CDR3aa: CASSQEAAGGPYEQYF

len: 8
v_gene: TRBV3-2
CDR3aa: CASIRRYF

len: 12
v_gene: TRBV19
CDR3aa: CASSIGHTEAFF

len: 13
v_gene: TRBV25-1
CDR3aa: CASNSGGANEQFF

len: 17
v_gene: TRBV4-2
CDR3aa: CASSPVTSGGHQETQYF

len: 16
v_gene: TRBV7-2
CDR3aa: CASSIRSSGGRETQYF

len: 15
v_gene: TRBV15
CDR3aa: CATSRGASGENEQYF

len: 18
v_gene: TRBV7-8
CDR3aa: CASSLKLASGGLVKTQYF

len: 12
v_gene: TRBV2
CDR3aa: CASGSLAYEQYF

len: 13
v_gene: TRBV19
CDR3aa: CASSITSGGHLFF

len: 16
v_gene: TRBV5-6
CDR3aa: CASSGRDGSSYNEQFF

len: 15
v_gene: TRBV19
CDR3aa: CASSITSVPYNEQFF

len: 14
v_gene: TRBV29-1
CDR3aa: CSVGGGQGRYEQYF

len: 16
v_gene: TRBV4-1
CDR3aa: CASSQVGLRGSYEQYF

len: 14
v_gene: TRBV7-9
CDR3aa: CASSSQGQHYEQYF

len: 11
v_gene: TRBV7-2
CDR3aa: CAKVVGTEAFF

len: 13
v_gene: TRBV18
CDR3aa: CASSPEVSETQYF

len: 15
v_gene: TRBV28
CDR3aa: CASSWQGEWQETQYF

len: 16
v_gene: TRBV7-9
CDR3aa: CASSLGTAGVDETQYF

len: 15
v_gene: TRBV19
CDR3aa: CASSMTESSYNEQFF

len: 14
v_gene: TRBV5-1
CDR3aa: CASSLVSMNTEAFF

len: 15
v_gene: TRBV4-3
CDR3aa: CASSLTTGTFYGYTF

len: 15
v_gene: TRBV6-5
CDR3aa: CASSYSGGRADTQYF

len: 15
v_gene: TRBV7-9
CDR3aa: CASSPRTSVQETQYF

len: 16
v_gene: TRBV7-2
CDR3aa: CASSLGPDSSTETQYF

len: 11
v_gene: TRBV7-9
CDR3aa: CASSSRSEQYF

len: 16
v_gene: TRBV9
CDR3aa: CASSTGGGGPQETQYF

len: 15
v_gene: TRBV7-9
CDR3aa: CASSNMTEREYGYTF

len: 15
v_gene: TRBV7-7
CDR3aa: CASSPGSGPSYEQYF

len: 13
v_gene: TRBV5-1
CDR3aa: CASSPDRGKTQYF

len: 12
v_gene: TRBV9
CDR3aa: CASSVGGREQYF

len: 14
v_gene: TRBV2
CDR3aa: CASSVRVPSYEQYF

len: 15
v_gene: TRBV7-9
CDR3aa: CASSPPLGGNYEQYF

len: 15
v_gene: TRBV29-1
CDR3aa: CSVVPPTGTNYGYTF

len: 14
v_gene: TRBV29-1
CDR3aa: CSVGEGKGTGELFF

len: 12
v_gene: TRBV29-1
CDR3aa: CSVVGGAGELFF

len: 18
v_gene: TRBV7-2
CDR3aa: CASSLKYRGARMWDTQYF

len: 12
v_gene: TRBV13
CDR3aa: CASSLGSNPQHF

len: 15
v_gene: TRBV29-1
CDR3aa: CSVESFEGPVETQYF

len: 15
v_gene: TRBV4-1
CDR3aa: CASSLTGDATYEQYF

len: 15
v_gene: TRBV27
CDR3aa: CASSLEAGLSYEQYF

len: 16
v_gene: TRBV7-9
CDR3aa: CASSPTPGGQLETQYF

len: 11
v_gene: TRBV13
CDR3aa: CASSQRNEQYF

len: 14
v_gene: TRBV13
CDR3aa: CASSTRQGEETQYF

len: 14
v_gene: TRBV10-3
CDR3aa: CATGGLIGANVLTF

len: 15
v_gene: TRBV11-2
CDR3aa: CASSFGTGQPDTQYF